A single sample gave rise to the 31 T cell receptor beta chains below, sequenced in a study of T-cell memory formation after mild COVID-19. TCRdb independently ran MiXCR on the 5' RACE reads; one entry per CDR3 protein. The table includes about 270,000 distinct CDR3 sequences, 15% to 20% detected once. Source material: PBMCs or a T cell subset sorted from them (not recorded which). The receptors come from a man between 18 and 29 years old who had mild COVID-19 (a few samples of this study predate the infection). Cell type and time point are not known.

This clonotype has only a few counts. The CDR3 reads CASGALAGITDTQYF. The CDR3 region has the DNA TGCGCCAGCGGGGCACTCGCCGGAATCACAGATACGCAGTATTTT. The chain employs TRBV4-1 and TRBJ2-3; D may be TRBD1 (5 bases). Looked up from germline, CDR1 is MGHRA and CDR2 is YSYEKL. This CDR3 has 15 amino acids. The V end lost 8 bases, the J end lost 2 bases, and 17 bases lay between the germline ends.

This clonotype was found a few times. The genes are TRBV5-6 and TRBJ2-3; 11 bases line up with TRBD1. V lost 5 bases, J lost 5 bases, and 4 bases stayed unmatched. This CDR3 comprises 14 residues. From germline, CDR1 is SGHDT and CDR2 YYEEEE. This chain's CDR3 is CASRPGQGGDTQYF. In nucleotides, the CDR3 is TGTGCCAGCAGACCGGGACAGGGGGGAGATACGCAGTATTTT. Full variable domain (outside the CDR3, taken from reference TRBV5-6 and TRBJ2-3): DAGVTQSPTHLIKTRGQQVTLRCSPKSGHDTVSWYQQALGQGPQFIFQYYEEEERQRGNFPDRFSGHQFPNYSSELNVNALLLGDSALYLCASRPGQGGDTQYFGPGTRLTVL.

The genes are TRBV4-3 and TRBJ2-2, with 9 bases matching TRBD1. Germline V gene lookup returns CDR1 LGHNA and CDR2 YSLEER. V trimming: 3 bases; J trimming: 1 base; junction bases outside the gene matches: 3. CDR3 size: 16 residues. CDR3 residues: CASSHPGQGNTGELFF. The CDR3 nucleotides are TGCGCCAGCAGCCATCCGGGACAGGGGAACACCGGGGAGCTGTTTTTT.

This clonotype was counted only a few times. This chain links TRBV5-1 with TRBJ2-5; 8 nucleotides match TRBD1. The CDR3 contains 14 residues. The germline CDR1 and CDR2 sequences are SGHRS and YFSETQ. Unmatched junction bases numbered 4, after V lost 2 bases and J lost 4 bases. The CDR3 protein is CASSFQGAGETQYF. The CDR3 nucleotides read TGCGCCAGCAGCTTCCAGGGGGCGGGAGAGACCCAGTACTTC.

This rearrangement joins TRBV28 to TRBJ1-2; no reliable D call. Germline values: CDR1 MDHEN, CDR2 SYDVKM. V was clipped by 6 bases and J by 2 bases, with 13 bases between them. The length of the CDR3 is 14 residues. CDR3 amino acids: CASRTPAANYGYTF. In DNA form, the CDR3 reads TGTGCCAGCAGGACCCCGGCGGCGAACTATGGCTACACCTTC.

This clonotype appeared many times. The rearrangement joins TRBV28 to TRBJ2-1, with TRBD2 identical over 9 bases. V shed 9 bases, J shed 2 bases, and the junction held 2 bases outside the gene matches. Germline V CDR1 and CDR2: MDHEN, SYDVKM. This CDR3 comprises 13 residues. The DNA of the CDR3 is TGTGCCAGTTCTAGCGGGGCCTACAATGAGCAGTTCTTC. It yields the protein CASSSGAYNEQFF. Full variable domain (remainder filled in from reference TRBV28 and TRBJ2-1): DVKVTQSSRYLVKRTGEKVFLECVQDMDHENMFWYRQDPGLGLRLIYFSYDVKMKEKGDIPEGYSVSREKKERFSLILESASTNQTSMYLCASSSGAYNEQFFGPGTRLTVL.

In its sample, this clonotype was seen a few times. The rearrangement links TRBV2 to TRBJ2-1, with D possibly TRBD2 on 6 matching bases. Germline V gene sequence: CDR1 SNHLY, CDR2 FYNNEI. The CDR3 runs to 12 residues. Trimming took 1 base from V and 15 from J, leaving 13 bases between them. The CDR3 here is CASSEEGGVRFF. The CDR3 DNA is TGTGCCAGCAGTGAAGAGGGCGGGGTTCGGTTCTTC.

A few counts support this clonotype. This chain joins TRBV12-3 or TRBV12-4 and TRBJ1-1, with 8 bases lining up with TRBD1. The V gene end was trimmed by 4 bases and the J gene end by 3 bases; junction bases not matched to a gene: 10. The CDR3 runs 16 residues. CDR3 nucleotide sequence: TGTGCCAGCAGTTCTAGGGACAGGTTCTTTTACACTGAAGCTTTCTTT. Protein product: CASSSRDRFFYTEAFF.

Many counts were recorded for this clonotype. This sequence joins TRBV7-8 and TRBJ2-1, with 10 bases lining up with TRBD2. After removal of 4 bases from V and 6 bases from J, the junction contained 12 bases not matched to a gene. The CDR3 runs to 17 residues. Germline V CDR1 and CDR2: SGHVS, FQNEAQ. The CDR3, as DNA: TGTGCCAGCAGCTGGGAGGTAGCGGGGGGTAGTCCCAATGAGCAGTTCTTC. Translated: CASSWEVAGGSPNEQFF.

In this sample, this clonotype turned up a few times. The CDR3 region has the DNA TGTGCCAGCAGTGACCCGAGCTCCTACAATGAGCAGTTCTTC. Amino acids: CASSDPSSYNEQFF. The chain couples TRBV2 to TRBJ2-1; no reliable D call. There are 14 residues in the CDR3. Per germline, CDR1 SNHLY and CDR2 FYNNEI. The V end lost 3 bases, the J end lost 0 bases, and 6 bases lay between the germline ends.

Ten or more counts support this clonotype. The chain carries TRBV7-2 and TRBJ1-3, with no clear D. The CDR3 is 15 amino acids. Germline V lookup: CDR1 SGHTA, CDR2 FQGNSA. Trimming left V 1 base short and J 3 bases short, with 10 bases between. The CDR3 nucleotides are TGTGCCAGCAGCTTAGTATCCTGGGTTGGAAACACCATATATTTT. Its protein is CASSLVSWVGNTIYF. Filled out from reference TRBV7-2 and TRBJ1-3, the complete variable domain reads GAGVSQSPSNKVTEKGKDVELRCDPISGHTALYWYRQSLGQGLEFLIYFQGNSAPDKSGLPSDRFSAERTGGSVSTLTIQRTQQEDSAVYLCASSLVSWVGNTIYFGEGSWLTVV.

This clonotype was detected only a few times. This chain links TRBV5-1 with TRBJ1-1, with D perhaps TRBD1 (5 bases). Germline V gene data show CDR1 as SGHRS and CDR2 as YFSETQ. The V end was cut by 4 bases, the J end by 4 bases, with 17 bases between. This CDR3 comprises 15 residues. Here the CDR3 reads CASSKELKGTTEAFF. CDR3 DNA sequence: TGCGCCAGCAGCAAGGAATTAAAGGGGACCACTGAAGCTTTCTTT.

This clonotype was seen a handful of times. This chain connects TRBV6-5 to TRBJ2-3, with 8 nucleotides matching TRBD1. The V gene end was trimmed by 5 bases and the J gene end by 2 bases; junction bases not matched to a gene: 6. CDR1 is MNHEY and CDR2 is SVGAGI in the germline V gene. The CDR3 runs 15 residues. CDR3 DNA: TGTGCCAGCAGTCTACAGGGGGTCCACACAGATACGCAGTATTTT. This sequence encodes CASSLQGVHTDTQYF.

This rearrangement joins TRBV6-5 to TRBJ2-2; D gene ambiguous. V was clipped by 2 bases and J by 4 bases, with 5 bases between them. CDR1 MNHEY and CDR2 SVGAGI come from the germline V gene. This CDR3 has 13 amino acids. This CDR3 reads CASSYPGTGELFF. As DNA, the CDR3 is TGTGCCAGCAGTTACCCTGGCACCGGGGAGCTGTTTTTT.

This clonotype was counted a few times. The CDR3 DNA is TGTGCCAGCAGCGACAACCTCGGGACGCCCCAGCATTTT. Its translation is CASSDNLGTPQHF. The chain couples TRBV7-8 to TRBJ1-5; a weak D match, TRBD1 (5 bases). The CDR3 extends over 13 amino acids. The V and J ends lost 5 bases and 9 bases respectively, with 14 bases between them. Germline CDR1 SGHVS, CDR2 FQNEAQ.

In this sample, this clonotype turned up a few times. V usage is TRBV6-5 and J usage is TRBJ1-1, with a possible D match to TRBD1 (6 bases). V lost 5 bases to trimming and J lost 8 bases, with 21 bases between them. Germline CDR1 reads MNHEY; CDR2 reads SVGAGI. The CDR3 is 15 amino acids. This CDR3 reads CASSPSNRVMAEAFF. As DNA, the CDR3 is TGTGCCAGCAGTCCTAGCAACAGGGTGATGGCAGAAGCTTTCTTT.

Many counts were recorded for this clonotype. The CDR3 loop reads CASSKRDSSYEQYV. In nucleotides, the CDR3 is TGTGCCAGCAGCAAAAGGGACAGCTCCTACGAGCAGTACGTC. V usage is TRBV21-1 and J usage is TRBJ2-7; TRBD1 is the table's D call, not checked against the DNA. TRBV21-1 is labeled a pseudogene. This CDR3 contains 14 residues.

A few counts support this clonotype. The chain joins TRBV7-8 to TRBJ2-1; D is possibly TRBD1 or TRBD2 (5 bases each). Trimming pared 4 bases from V and 5 bases from J, leaving 15 bases between. This CDR3 is built from 15 residues. CDR1 and CDR2 (germline): SGHVS, FQNEAQ. This CDR3 is CASSYSRDGDNEQFF. The CDR3 region has the DNA TGTGCCAGCAGCTATAGCCGGGACGGAGACAATGAGCAGTTCTTC.

The chain couples TRBV6-1 to TRBJ1-1; D remains ambiguous. The V gene lost 4 bases and the J gene lost 4 bases, with 16 bases spanning the gap. CDR3 length equals 15 residues. Germline values: CDR1 MNHNS, CDR2 SASEGT. The CDR3 DNA reads TGTGCCAGCAGTGCGCGGAAGGAGCTGGGCACTGAAGCTTTCTTT. Amino acid sequence: CASSARKELGTEAFF.

This clonotype was found a few times. The J gene is TRBJ2-5, the V gene TRBV5-1; D perhaps matches TRBD1 (6 bases). Germline V gives CDR1 SGHRS, CDR2 YFSETQ. The V and J ends lost 2 bases and 1 base respectively, with 12 bases between them. The CDR3 covers 15 residues. The CDR3 coding sequence is TGCGCCAGCAGCTTTCTCCCGGACAGCCAAGAGACCCAGTACTTC. It specifies CASSFLPDSQETQYF.

This clonotype was found a few times. The J gene is TRBJ1-4, the V gene TRBV7-6, with 8 bases identical to TRBD1. The CDR3 has 15 residues. Germline trimming cut 5 bases from V and 4 bases from J; bases unmatched to any gene: 6. Germline V gives CDR1 SGHVS, CDR2 FNYEAQ. The CDR3 DNA follows: TGTGCCAGCAGCCATCCGGGACAGGATAATGAAAAACTGTTTTTT. Amino acid sequence: CASSHPGQDNEKLFF.

This clonotype was seen only a few times. The chain employs TRBV5-1 and TRBJ2-3, with a weak D call TRBD2 (5 bases). Trimming pared 4 bases from V and 0 bases from J, leaving 18 bases between. Germline-derived CDR1 and CDR2 are SGHRS and YFSETQ. The CDR3 runs to 17 residues. The CDR3 nucleotides read TGCGCCAGCAGCCGAACGAGGGAAGCAATGAGCACAGATACGCAGTATTTT. This sequence encodes CASSRTREAMSTDTQYF.

This clonotype was counted a few times. The chain recombines TRBV6-4 with TRBJ2-3; D is possibly TRBD1 (6 bases). The V end was cut by 3 bases, the J end by 1 base, with 8 bases between. Germline lookup yields CDR1 MRHNA and CDR2 SNTAGT. The CDR3 loop spans 14 amino acids. In nucleotides, the CDR3 is TGTGCCAGCAGTGAAAGACAGGGCACAGATACGCAGTATTTT. Translation gives CASSERQGTDTQYF.

This clonotype was seen at least ten times. V usage is TRBV5-1 and J usage is TRBJ1-5; TRBD1 is a possible D gene (5 bases). Looked up from germline, CDR1 is SGHRS and CDR2 is YFSETQ. Trimming took off 0 bases at V and 1 base at J, with 8 bases between the two ends. The CDR3 runs to 15 residues. The CDR3 loop reads CASSLVGGSNQPQHF. In DNA, the CDR3 is TGCGCCAGCAGCTTGGTTGGGGGAAGCAATCAGCCCCAGCATTTT.

This clonotype turned up a few times. The chain couples TRBV20-1 to TRBJ1-5; weak D call: TRBD1 (6 bases). Trimming took 6 bases from V and 5 from J, leaving 20 bases between them. The CDR3 extends over 15 amino acids. CDR1 is DFQATT, CDR2 SNEGSKA, per germline (reference sequence). This chain's CDR3 is CSARIQGTRDQPQHF. CDR3 coding DNA: TGCAGTGCCAGAATCCAGGGGACTCGGGATCAGCCCCAGCATTTT.

This clonotype was detected a few times. The chain employs TRBV4-1 and TRBJ1-5; 9 bases are a match to TRBD1. This CDR3 spans 14 amino acids. V lost 4 bases and J lost 9; bases outside the gene matches: 7. CDR1 and CDR2 from the germline V gene are MGHRA and YSYEKL. The CDR3 here is CASSPGQGFRPQHF. The CDR3 nucleotides are TGCGCCAGCAGCCCGGGACAGGGTTTTCGGCCCCAGCATTTT.

The chain employs TRBV7-6 and TRBJ1-1, with a weak D call TRBD1 (5 bases). Germline assignment: CDR1 SGHVS and CDR2 FNYEAQ. The CDR3 consists of 13 residues. V dropped 1 base and J dropped 8 bases, with 11 bases sitting between them. CDR3 in DNA: TGTGCCAGCAGCTTAGTCAGGGAGGGGGAAGCTTTCTTT. This encodes CASSLVREGEAFF.

This clonotype is a singleton in its sample. This rearrangement joins TRBV14 to TRBJ1-1, with 7 bases fitting TRBD1. Germline V CDR1 and CDR2: SGHDN, FVKESK. V lost 5 bases to trimming and J lost 8 bases; unmatched junction nucleotides: 8. The CDR3 loop spans 13 amino acids. CDR3 loop: CASSWARQGEAFF. The CDR3 DNA is TGTGCCAGCAGCTGGGCACGACAGGGAGAAGCTTTCTTT.

In its sample, this clonotype was seen a few times. The rearrangement links TRBV6-6 to TRBJ1-1; the D gene is possibly TRBD1 (5 bases). The germline CDR1 and CDR2 sequences are MNHNY and SVGAGI (reference sequence). Trimming removed 1 base at V and 3 bases at J, with 18 bases between. The CDR3 consists of 17 residues. CDR3 coding DNA: TGTGCCAGCAGTTACTTTCGCCCCCGGGGAGGGGACACTGAAGCTTTCTTT. This translates into CASSYFRPRGGDTEAFF.

The chain links TRBV5-1 to TRBJ2-7; 8 bases line up with TRBD1. This CDR3 contains 15 residues. Germline V gives CDR1 SGHRS, CDR2 YFSETQ. J was trimmed by 0 bases and V by 3 bases; bases with no gene match: 5. This CDR3 is CASSWGTGSSYEQYV. The CDR3 coding sequence is TGCGCCAGCAGCTGGGGGACAGGTAGCTCCTACGAGCAGTACGTC.

The chain couples TRBV7-9 to TRBJ2-3; the D is unclear. Germline CDR1 reads SEHNR; CDR2 reads FQNEAQ (reference sequence). Trimming cost V 5 bases and J 3 bases, with 12 bases left between them. The CDR3 sequence is 14 residues long. The CDR3 DNA follows: TGTGCCAGCAGCCCGAGCACCTTTACAGATACGCAGTATTTT. Amino acids: CASSPSTFTDTQYF.